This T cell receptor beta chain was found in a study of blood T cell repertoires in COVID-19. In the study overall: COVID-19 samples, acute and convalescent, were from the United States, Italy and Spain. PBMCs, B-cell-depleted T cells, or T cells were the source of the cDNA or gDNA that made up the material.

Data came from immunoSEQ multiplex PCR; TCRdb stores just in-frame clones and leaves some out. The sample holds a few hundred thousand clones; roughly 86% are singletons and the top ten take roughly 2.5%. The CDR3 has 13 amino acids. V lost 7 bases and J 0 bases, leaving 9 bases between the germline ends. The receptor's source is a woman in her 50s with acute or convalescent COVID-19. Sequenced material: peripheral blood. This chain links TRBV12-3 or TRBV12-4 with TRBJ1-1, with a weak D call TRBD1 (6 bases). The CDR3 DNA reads TGTGCCAGCACCGGACAGTTGAACACTGAAGCTTTCTTT. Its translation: CASTGQLNTEAFF.